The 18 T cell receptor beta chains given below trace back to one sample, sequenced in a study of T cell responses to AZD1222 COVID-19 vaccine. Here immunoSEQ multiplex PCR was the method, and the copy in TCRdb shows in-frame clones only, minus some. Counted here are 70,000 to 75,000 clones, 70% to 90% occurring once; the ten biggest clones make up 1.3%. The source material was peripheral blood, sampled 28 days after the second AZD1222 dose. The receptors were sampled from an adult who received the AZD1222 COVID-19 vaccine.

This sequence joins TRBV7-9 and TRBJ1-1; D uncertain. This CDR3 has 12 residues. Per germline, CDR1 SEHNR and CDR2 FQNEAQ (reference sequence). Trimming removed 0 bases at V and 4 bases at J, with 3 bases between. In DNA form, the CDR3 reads TGTGCCAGCAGCTTAGCGGGCACTGAAGCTTTCTTT. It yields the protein CASSLAGTEAFF.

The DNA of the CDR3 is TGCGCCAGCAGCTTTAACACTGAAGCTTTCTTT. Protein product: CASSFNTEAFF. The chain links TRBV5-1 to TRBJ1-1; D is unclear. Germline V lookup: CDR1 SGHRS, CDR2 YFSETQ. The CDR3 extends over 11 amino acids. The V and J ends lost 2 bases and 2 bases respectively, with 1 base between them.

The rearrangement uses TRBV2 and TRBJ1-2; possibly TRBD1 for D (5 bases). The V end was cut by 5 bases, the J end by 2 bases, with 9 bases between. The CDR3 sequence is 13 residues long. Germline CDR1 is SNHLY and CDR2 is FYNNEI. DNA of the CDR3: TGTGCCAGCAGTCTAGCAGGGAACTATGGCTACACCTTC. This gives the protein CASSLAGNYGYTF.

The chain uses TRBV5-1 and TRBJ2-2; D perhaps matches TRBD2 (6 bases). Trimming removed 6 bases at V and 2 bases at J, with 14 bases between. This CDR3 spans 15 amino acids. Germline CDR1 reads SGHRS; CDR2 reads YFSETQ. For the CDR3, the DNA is TGCGCCAGCAAGGCTAGCGAGAGAAACACCGGGGAGCTGTTTTTT. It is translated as CASKASERNTGELFF.

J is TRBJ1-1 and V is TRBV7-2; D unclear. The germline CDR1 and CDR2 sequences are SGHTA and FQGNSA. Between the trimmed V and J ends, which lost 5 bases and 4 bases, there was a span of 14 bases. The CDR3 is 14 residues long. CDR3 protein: CASSVDNGSTEAFF. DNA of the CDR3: TGTGCCAGCAGCGTTGACAATGGGAGCACTGAAGCTTTCTTT.

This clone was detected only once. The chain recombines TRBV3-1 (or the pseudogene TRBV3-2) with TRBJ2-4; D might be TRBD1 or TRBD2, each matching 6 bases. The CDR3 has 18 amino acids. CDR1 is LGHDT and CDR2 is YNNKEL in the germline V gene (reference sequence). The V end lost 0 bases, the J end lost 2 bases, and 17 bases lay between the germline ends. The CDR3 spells CASSQDGRGLRTKNIQYF. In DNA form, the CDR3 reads TGTGCCAGCAGCCAAGATGGTCGGGGGCTACGAACCAAAAACATTCAGTACTTC.

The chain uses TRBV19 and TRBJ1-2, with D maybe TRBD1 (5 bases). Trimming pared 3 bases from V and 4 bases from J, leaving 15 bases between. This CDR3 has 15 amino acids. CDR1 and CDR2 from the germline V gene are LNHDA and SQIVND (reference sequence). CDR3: CASSIGWRQTYGYTF. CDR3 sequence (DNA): TGTGCCAGTAGTATCGGTTGGCGACAGACCTATGGCTACACCTTC.

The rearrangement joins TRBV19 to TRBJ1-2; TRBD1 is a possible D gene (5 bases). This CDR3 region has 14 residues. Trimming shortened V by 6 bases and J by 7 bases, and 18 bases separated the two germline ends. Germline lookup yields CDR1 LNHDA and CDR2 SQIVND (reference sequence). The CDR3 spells CASSLIQGGSGYTF. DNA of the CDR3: TGTGCCAGTAGCCTAATCCAGGGCGGCTCTGGCTACACCTTC.

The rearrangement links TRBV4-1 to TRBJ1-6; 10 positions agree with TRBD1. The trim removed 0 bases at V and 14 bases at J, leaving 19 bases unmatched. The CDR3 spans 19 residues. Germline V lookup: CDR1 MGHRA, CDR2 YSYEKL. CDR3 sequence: CASSQETIGIGQGVRSLHF. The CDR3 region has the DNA TGCGCCAGCAGCCAAGAGACCATAGGGATTGGACAGGGGGTTCGATCCCTCCACTTT.

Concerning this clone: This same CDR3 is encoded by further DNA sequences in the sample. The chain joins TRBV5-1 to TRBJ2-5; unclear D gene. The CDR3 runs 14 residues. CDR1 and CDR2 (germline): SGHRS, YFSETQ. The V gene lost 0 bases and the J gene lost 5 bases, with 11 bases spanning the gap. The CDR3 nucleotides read TGCGCCAGCAGCTTGGGACAAGGGTGGGAGACCCAGTACTTC. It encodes CASSLGQGWETQYF.

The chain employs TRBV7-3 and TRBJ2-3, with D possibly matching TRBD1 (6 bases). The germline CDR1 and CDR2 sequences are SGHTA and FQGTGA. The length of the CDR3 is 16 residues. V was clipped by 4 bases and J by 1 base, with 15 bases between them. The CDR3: CASSSDPGARTDTQYF. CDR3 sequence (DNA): TGTGCCAGCAGCTCCGACCCAGGGGCCCGCACAGATACGCAGTATTTT.

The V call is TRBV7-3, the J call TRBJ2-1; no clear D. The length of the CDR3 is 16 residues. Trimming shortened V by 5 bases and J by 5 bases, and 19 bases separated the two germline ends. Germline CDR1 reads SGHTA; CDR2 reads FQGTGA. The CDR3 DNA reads TGTGCCAGCAGCACCAATTTGCCGGACCCTAACAATGAGCAGTTCTTC. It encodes CASSTNLPDPNNEQFF.

For the CDR3, the DNA is TGTGCCAGTAGTTTTGTGTGGGAGCTAAATTCACCCCTCCACTTT. This sequence encodes CASSFVWELNSPLHF. The chain carries TRBV19 and TRBJ1-6; D is ambiguous. The CDR3 contains 15 residues. Germline V gene data show CDR1 as LNHDA and CDR2 as SQIVND (reference sequence). Trimming stripped 5 bases from V and 7 bases from J, with 15 bases between.

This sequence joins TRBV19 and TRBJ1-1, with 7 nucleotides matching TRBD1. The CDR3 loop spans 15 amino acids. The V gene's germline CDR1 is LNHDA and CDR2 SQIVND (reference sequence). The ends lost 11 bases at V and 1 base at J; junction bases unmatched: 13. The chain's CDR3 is CAHGAGGKWNTEAFF. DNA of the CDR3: TGTGCCCATGGGGCAGGGGGGAAATGGAACACTGAAGCTTTCTTT.

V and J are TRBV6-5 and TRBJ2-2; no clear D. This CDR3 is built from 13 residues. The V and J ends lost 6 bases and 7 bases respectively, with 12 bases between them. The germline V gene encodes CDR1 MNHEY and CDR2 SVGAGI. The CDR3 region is CASSIDLGGELFF. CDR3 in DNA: TGTGCCAGCAGCATCGACTTGGGCGGGGAGCTGTTTTTT.

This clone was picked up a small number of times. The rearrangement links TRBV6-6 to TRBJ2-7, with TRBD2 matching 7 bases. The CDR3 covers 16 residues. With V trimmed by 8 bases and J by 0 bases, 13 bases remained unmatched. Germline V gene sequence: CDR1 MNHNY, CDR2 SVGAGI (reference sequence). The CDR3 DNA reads TGTGCCAGCGTTTCTAGCGGATCACACCTCTCCTACGAGCAGTACTTC. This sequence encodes CASVSSGSHLSYEQYF.

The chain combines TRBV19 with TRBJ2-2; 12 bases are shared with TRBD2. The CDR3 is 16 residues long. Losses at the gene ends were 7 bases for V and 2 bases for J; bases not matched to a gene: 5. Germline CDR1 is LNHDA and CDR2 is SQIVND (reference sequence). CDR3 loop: CASIPSGRGNTGELFF. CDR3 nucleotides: TGTGCCAGTATACCTAGCGGGAGGGGAAACACCGGGGAGCTGTTTTTT.

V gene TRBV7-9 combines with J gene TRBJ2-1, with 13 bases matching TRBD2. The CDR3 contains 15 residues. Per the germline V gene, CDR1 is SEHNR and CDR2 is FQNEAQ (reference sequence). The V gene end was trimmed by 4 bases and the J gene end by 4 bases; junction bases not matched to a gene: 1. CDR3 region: CASSSGLAGYNEQFF. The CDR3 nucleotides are TGTGCCAGCAGCTCGGGACTAGCGGGATACAATGAGCAGTTCTTC.